These 21 T cell receptor beta chains share one sample of origin, sequenced in a study of blood T cell repertoires in COVID-19. Method: immunoSEQ multiplex PCR; TCRdb's copy keeps in-frame clones and lacks some. The data show under 300,000 clones, 65% to 90% seen once. The specimen sequenced was peripheral blood. These receptors all stem from a woman aged 70-85 years with COVID-19, enrolled during active disease.

The chain combines TRBV5-4 with TRBJ2-5; TRBD2 aligns across 10 bases. CDR1 and CDR2 from the germline V gene are SGHNT and YYREEE (reference sequence). The V and J ends lost 9 bases and 4 bases, in that order; junction bases with no gene match: 9. The CDR3 totals 14 residues. CDR3 residues: CAIDSGGAGETQYF. In DNA form, the CDR3 reads TGTGCCATCGACAGCGGGGGGGCCGGAGAGACCCAGTACTTC.

V is TRBV4-1 and J is TRBJ2-3; D is possibly TRBD2 (7 bases). The germline V gene has CDR1 MGHRA and CDR2 YSYEKL. This CDR3 region has 16 residues. Trimming removed 3 bases from V and 3 bases from J, with 16 bases in between. CDR3 region: CASSQPLRGRTDTQYF. As DNA, the CDR3 is TGCGCCAGCAGCCAGCCCTTGCGGGGGCGAACAGATACGCAGTATTTT.

This clone was observed a handful of times. The V gene is TRBV6-5, the J gene TRBJ1-5; a weak D match, TRBD1 (6 bases). CDR3 size: 13 residues. Germline V gene sequence: CDR1 MNHEY, CDR2 SVGAGI. The V end lost 6 bases, the J end lost 4 bases, and 10 bases lay between the germline ends. CDR3 sequence reads: CASRMTGNQPQHF. The DNA for the CDR3 is TGTGCCAGCAGAATGACAGGAAATCAGCCCCAGCATTTT.

The rearrangement uses TRBV18 and TRBJ1-4; 7 nucleotides agree with TRBD1. Looked up from germline, CDR1 is KGHSH and CDR2 is LQKENI. J was trimmed by 4 bases and V by 4 bases; bases with no gene match: 9. There are 16 residues in the CDR3. DNA for the CDR3: TGTGCCAGCTCACATGATAACAGGGGTATTAATGAAAAACTGTTTTTT. Protein sequence: CASSHDNRGINEKLFF.

CDR3 bases: TGTGCCAGCAGCTTGGACATCAACTCCTATAATTCACCCCTCCACTTT. Amino acids: CASSLDINSYNSPLHF. This chain joins TRBV5-6 and TRBJ1-6; no clear D. V was clipped by 0 bases and J by 0 bases, with 7 bases between them. Germline assignment: CDR1 SGHDT and CDR2 YYEEEE. The length of the CDR3 is 16 residues.

J is TRBJ2-6 and V is TRBV12-5; D not resolved. V lost 7 bases and J lost 1, with 5 bases in between. CDR1 is LGHNT, CDR2 FRNRAP, per germline. The CDR3 contains 13 residues. CDR3 DNA: TGTGCTAGTGCCAGGTCTGGGGCCAACGTCCTGACTTTC. Protein product: CASARSGANVLTF.

This sequence joins TRBV7-9 and TRBJ2-4; D might be TRBD2 (7 bases). This CDR3 has 14 residues. Germline CDR1 is SEHNR and CDR2 is FQNEAQ (reference sequence). Trimming left V 1 base short and J 6 bases short, with 10 bases between. DNA of the CDR3: TGTGCCAGCAGCTTAGATGGGGGGGCAAACATTCAGTACTTC. It translates to CASSLDGGANIQYF.

The CDR3 is CASSYRDTSSYEQYF. The CDR3, as DNA: TGTGCCAGCAGCTACCGGGACACGAGCTCCTACGAGCAGTACTTC. The chain links TRBV5-6 to TRBJ2-7, with D possibly matching TRBD1 (6 bases). The CDR3 runs to 15 residues. CDR1 SGHDT and CDR2 YYEEEE come from the germline V gene. Trimming removed 3 bases from V and 0 bases from J, with 13 bases in between.

This clone was seen only once. The genes are TRBV18 and TRBJ2-3, with D perhaps matching TRBD2 (6 bases). This CDR3 comprises 16 residues. V was clipped by 3 bases and J by 1 base, with 14 bases between them. Per the germline V gene, CDR1 is KGHSH and CDR2 is LQKENI. For the CDR3, the DNA is TGTGCCAGCTCACCCCCGGGACTTACCCGCACAGATACGCAGTATTTT. Translation gives CASSPPGLTRTDTQYF.

This chain joins TRBV19 and TRBJ1-6, with 9 bases lining up with TRBD1. In germline, CDR1 is LNHDA, CDR2 SQIVND (reference sequence). Losses at the gene ends were 5 bases for V and 10 bases for J; bases not matched to a gene: 9. The CDR3 loop spans 15 amino acids. The DNA for the CDR3 is TGTGCCAGTAGTGCCGGGACAGGGCTTGGCTCACCCCTCCACTTT. It translates to CASSAGTGLGSPLHF. The full variable domain, with the rest looked up from reference TRBV19 and TRBJ1-6, is DGGITQSPKYLFRKEGQNVTLSCEQNLNHDAMYWYRQDPGQGLRLIYYSQIVNDFQKGDIAEGYSVSREKKESFPLTVTSAQKNPTAFYLCASSAGTGLGSPLHFGNGTRLTVT.

The chain has TRBV28 and TRBJ2-5, with 9 bases matching TRBD2. This CDR3 has 17 amino acids. V lost 5 bases, J lost 2 bases, and 12 bases stayed unmatched. Germline CDR1 is MDHEN and CDR2 is SYDVKM. CDR3 nucleotides: TGTGCCAGCAGTCCACCACTCGGCGGGGGGGTGCAAGAGACCCAGTACTTC. Protein sequence: CASSPPLGGGVQETQYF.

This sequence joins TRBV24-1 and TRBJ2-7; TRBD1 is a possible D gene (5 bases). Germline V gene sequence: CDR1 KGHDR, CDR2 SFDVKD. CDR3 length: 17 residues. The CDR3 loop reads CDTVAPGSSNNSYEQYF. CDR3 bases: TGTGACACTGTGGCCCCAGGGTCCTCAAATAACTCCTACGAGCAGTACTTC.

The chain has TRBV2 and TRBJ1-1, with D possibly being TRBD1 (6 bases). This CDR3 spans 12 amino acids. Germline V CDR1 and CDR2: SNHLY, FYNNEI. Trimming stripped 4 bases from V and 7 bases from J, with 10 bases between. CDR3 sequence reads: CASSGQVVEAFF. The CDR3 bases are TGTGCCAGCAGTGGACAGGTAGTTGAAGCTTTCTTT.

V and J are TRBV2 and TRBJ2-5; D is ambiguous. The CDR3 runs to 12 residues. Deletions cut 3 bases from V and 5 bases from J, with 7 bases between. Germline CDR1 and CDR2: SNHLY and FYNNEI. CDR3: CASSESGETQYF. DNA of the CDR3: TGTGCCAGCAGTGAGTCCGGGGAGACCCAGTACTTC. Full variable domain (rest looked up from reference TRBV2 and TRBJ2-5): EPEVTQTPSHQVTQMGQEVILRCVPISNHLYFYWYRQILGQKVEFLVSFYNNEISEKSEIFDDQFSVERPDGSNFTLKIRSTKLEDSAMYFCASSESGETQYFGPGTRLLVL.

The count of this clone is one. This chain links TRBV24-1 with TRBJ1-1; D is perhaps TRBD1 (5 bases). The germline V gene has CDR1 KGHDR and CDR2 SFDVKD. This CDR3 comprises 13 residues. Trimming stripped 7 bases from V and 5 bases from J, with 13 bases between. CDR3 loop: CATREQERTEAFF. Written as DNA, the CDR3 is TGTGCCACCAGAGAACAGGAAAGGACTGAAGCTTTCTTT.

This chain links TRBV5-6 with TRBJ1-2; 10 bases are shared with TRBD1. Trimming cost V 4 bases and J 3 bases; bases outside gene matches: 3. CDR1 is SGHDT, CDR2 YYEEEE, per germline. This CDR3 has 14 residues. The CDR3 DNA follows: TGTGCCAGCAGCGCCGGGACAGGGGACTATGGCTACACCTTC. It yields the protein CASSAGTGDYGYTF. The variable domain in full, with the rest retrieved from reference TRBV5-6 and TRBJ1-2, is DAGVTQSPTHLIKTRGQQVTLRCSPKSGHDTVSWYQQALGQGPQFIFQYYEEEERQRGNFPDRFSGHQFPNYSSELNVNALLLGDSALYLCASSAGTGDYGYTFGSGTRLTVV.

The chain uses TRBV7-9 and TRBJ1-2; TRBD1 matches 10 bases. Germline-derived CDR1 and CDR2 are SEHNR and FQNEAQ (reference sequence). The CDR3 consists of 14 residues. With V trimmed by 3 bases and J by 6 bases, 4 bases remained unmatched. The CDR3 sequence is CASSLDRGANGYTF. The CDR3 DNA follows: TGTGCCAGCAGCTTGGACAGGGGGGCAAATGGCTACACCTTC.

The V gene is TRBV18, the J gene TRBJ2-3; maybe TRBD2 (5 bases). With 0 bases removed from V and 1 base from J, the gap between germline ends came to 8 bases. Per the germline V gene, CDR1 is KGHSH and CDR2 is LQKENI. The CDR3 has 15 residues. CDR3 nucleotides: TGTGCCAGCTCACCACCGGTCGGGGGCACAGATACGCAGTATTTT. Its translation: CASSPPVGGTDTQYF.

The chain has TRBV6-2 or TRBV6-3 and TRBJ2-4; D may be TRBD2 (5 bases). CDR3 length equals 14 residues. The germline V gene encodes CDR1 MNHEY and CDR2 SVGEGT. With 4 bases removed from V and 0 bases from J, the gap between germline ends came to 7 bases. In DNA form, the CDR3 reads TGTGCCAGCAGTTCCGGGATAGCCAAAAACATTCAGTACTTC. This gives the protein CASSSGIAKNIQYF.

The rearrangement joins TRBV5-1 to TRBJ1-3, with D possibly matching TRBD1 (5 bases). Germline CDR1 reads SGHRS; CDR2 reads YFSETQ. This CDR3 contains 15 residues. V was shortened by 3 bases and J by 0 bases, with 10 bases between the two germline ends. Written as DNA, the CDR3 is TGCGCCAGCAGCTGGGACTGGAGCTCTGGAAACACCATATATTTT. The encoded protein is CASSWDWSSGNTIYF.

This chain joins TRBV21-1 and TRBJ2-2; TRBD1, the table's D call, was not compared with the DNA. TRBV21-1 is a known pseudogene. The CDR3 sequence is 12 residues long. The CDR3 protein is CASSGPAGELFF. The CDR3 DNA sequence: TGTGCCAGCAGCGGGCCTGCGGGGGAGCTGTTTTTT.